The rows below give T cell receptor beta chains drawn from one sample of a study of PD-1 blockade in mismatch repair-deficient tumors. Libraries were prepared by immunoSEQ multiplex PCR; TCRdb keeps only in-frame clonotypes and omits some of them. Among tens of thousands of clones listed, roughly three quarters were seen once. The sequencing used peripheral blood, collected 4 weeks after starting pembrolizumab. The receptor source for this set is an adult with mismatch repair-deficient cancer. The CDR3 runs from the conserved cysteine through the conserved F or W. The order of the fields is J gene, D gene, V gene, clone size, CDR3 DNA, CDR3 protein. D genes are given only for firm matches. Clone size is stated in some rows and not others, as once, few, many or a class when expanded.

j_gene: TRBJ1-5
d_gene: NA
v_gene: TRBV27
abundance: once
CDR3nt: TGTGCCAGCAGTTTAAGGCGGAATTTAGGGGGGGGGAGTTATAGCAATCAGCCCCAGCATTTT
CDR3aa: CASSLRRNLGGGSYSNQPQHF

j_gene: TRBJ2-2
d_gene: NA
v_gene: TRBV30
abundance: NA
CDR3nt: TGTGCCTGTACGGTTGGGGTTGGGGCCTTCACCGGGGAGCTGTTTTTT
CDR3aa: CACTVGVGAFTGELFF

j_gene: TRBJ1-1
d_gene: NA
v_gene: TRBV5-1
abundance: few
CDR3nt: TGCGCCAGCAGCTTGGAGGCCAGGAACACTGAAGCTTTCTTT
CDR3aa: CASSLEARNTEAFF

j_gene: TRBJ2-3
d_gene: NA
v_gene: TRBV9
abundance: few
CDR3nt: TGTGCCAGCAGTCCCCGAGTCACAGATACGCAGTATTTT
CDR3aa: CASSPRVTDTQYF

j_gene: TRBJ2-1
d_gene: NA
v_gene: TRBV6-1
abundance: medium-sized
CDR3nt: TGTGCCAGCAGTGAATTCCCCAGCGATGAGCAGTTCTTC
CDR3aa: CASSEFPSDEQFF

j_gene: TRBJ2-3
d_gene: NA
v_gene: TRBV19
abundance: NA
CDR3nt: TGTGCCAGTAGGGCGGAAAGCACAGATACGCAGTATTTT
CDR3aa: CASRAESTDTQYF

j_gene: TRBJ2-1
d_gene: TRBD2
v_gene: TRBV9
abundance: NA
CDR3nt: TGTGCCAGCAGCCCAACTAGCGGGATTCTAGGTGAGCAGTTCTTC
CDR3aa: CASSPTSGILGEQFF

j_gene: TRBJ1-1
d_gene: NA
v_gene: TRBV19
abundance: NA
CDR3nt: TGTGCCAGTGCTACTGGGGACACTGAAGCTTTCTTT
CDR3aa: CASATGDTEAFF

j_gene: TRBJ1-2
d_gene: NA
v_gene: TRBV19
abundance: NA
CDR3nt: TGTGCCAGTAGTGGGGACCCTTACTATGGCTACACCTTC
CDR3aa: CASSGDPYYGYTF

j_gene: TRBJ2-1
d_gene: TRBD2
v_gene: TRBV30
abundance: once
CDR3nt: TGTGCCTGGAGCGGAAGCGGGAGGGGGTACAATGAGCAGTTCTTC
CDR3aa: CAWSGSGRGYNEQFF

j_gene: TRBJ2-2
d_gene: NA
v_gene: TRBV5-1
abundance: NA
CDR3nt: TGCGCCAGCAGCTTGGCTCGGACGAACACCGGGGAGCTGTTTTTT
CDR3aa: CASSLARTNTGELFF

j_gene: TRBJ1-1
d_gene: NA
v_gene: TRBV30
abundance: NA
CDR3nt: TGTGCCTGGAGTGGGGGGGACGGAAACGAAGCTTTCTTT
CDR3aa: CAWSGGDGNEAFF

j_gene: TRBJ1-3
d_gene: TRBD1
v_gene: TRBV19
abundance: few
CDR3nt: TGTGCCAGCGACCGGACAGGGTCTGCTTACGCTGGAAACACCATATATTTT
CDR3aa: CASDRTGSAYAGNTIYF

j_gene: TRBJ1-1
d_gene: NA
v_gene: TRBV11-2
abundance: NA
CDR3nt: TGTGCCAGCAGCTTAATGGGGGGTTTGAACACTGAAGCTTTCTTT
CDR3aa: CASSLMGGLNTEAFF

j_gene: TRBJ2-7
d_gene: TRBD2
v_gene: TRBV28
abundance: NA
CDR3nt: TGTGCCAGCAGTTCCTCTGGGGCGGGAGGGCCCCACGAGCAGTACTTC
CDR3aa: CASSSSGAGGPHEQYF

j_gene: TRBJ2-5
d_gene: NA
v_gene: TRBV5-8
abundance: NA
CDR3nt: TGTGCCAGCAGCTTGGAAGTTTCGACTGGAGAGACCCAGTACTTC
CDR3aa: CASSLEVSTGETQYF

j_gene: TRBJ2-3
d_gene: NA
v_gene: TRBV4-1
abundance: NA
CDR3nt: TGCGCCAGCAGCCAAGATAACGGCTACACAGATACGCAGTATTTT
CDR3aa: CASSQDNGYTDTQYF

j_gene: TRBJ2-7
d_gene: TRBD2
v_gene: TRBV19
abundance: few
CDR3nt: TGTGCCAGTAGTATAGGGGGACTAGCGATCTACGAGCAGTACTTC
CDR3aa: CASSIGGLAIYEQYF

j_gene: TRBJ2-3
d_gene: NA
v_gene: TRBV5-1
abundance: NA
CDR3nt: TGCGCCAGCAGCTTGGAGCGAAACACAGATACGCAGTATTTT
CDR3aa: CASSLERNTDTQYF

j_gene: TRBJ2-7
d_gene: NA
v_gene: TRBV28
abundance: NA
CDR3nt: TGTGCCAGCAGCCTAAAAGGGGACGAGCAGTACTTC
CDR3aa: CASSLKGDEQYF